The 8 T cell receptor beta chains below were found in one sample sequenced in a study of beta chain features in type 1 diabetes. The study, taken as a whole, reports: Moderately but significantly shorter TCRB CDR3s were found in Type 1 diabetes patients in all four CD4+ subsets.

All of the isolated RNA was reverse transcribed, so expressed TCRB transcripts were sequenced. Using immunoSEQ multiplex PCR, the repertoire was profiled, and TCRdb retains in-frame clones only, with some absent. Among 680,000 or so clones listed, 13% were seen once. Their target antigens are unknown. What was sequenced was naive CD4+ T cells from blood. These TCRs come from a man younger than 30 with type 1 diabetes.

The V and J genes are TRBV14 and TRBJ2-7; D remains unclear. V was pared by 3 bases and J by 7 bases, with 7 bases between. The CDR3 contains 11 residues. The germline CDR1 and CDR2 sequences are SGHDN and FVKESK. In nucleotides, the CDR3 is TGTGCCAGCAGCCAGGCGACAGAGCAGTACTTC. It encodes CASSQATEQYF.

The sample holds one count of this clone. DNA of the CDR3: TGTGCCTGGAATCCTGCCGTAAGAGGGACTGAAGCTTTCTTT. Its translation: CAWNPAVRGTEAFF. V gene TRBV30 combines with J gene TRBJ1-1; D gene ambiguous. CDR1 is GTSNPN, CDR2 SVGIG, per germline (reference sequence). Between the trimmed V and J ends, which lost 4 bases and 5 bases, there was a span of 17 bases. CDR3 length: 14 amino acids.

This clone was observed a few times. The chain is built from TRBV7-2 and TRBJ2-1, with 8 bases aligning to TRBD1. The germline V gene encodes CDR1 SGHTA and CDR2 FQGNSA. After removal of 5 bases from V and 6 bases from J, the junction contained 9 bases not matched to a gene. The CDR3 totals 15 residues. The CDR3 loop reads CASSPNGQGFNEQFF. CDR3 DNA sequence: TGTGCCAGCAGCCCAAATGGACAGGGTTTCAATGAGCAGTTCTTC.

The chain joins TRBV7-2 to TRBJ1-2; D is unclear. The germline V gene encodes CDR1 SGHTA and CDR2 FQGNSA. The ends were cut back, 5 bases at V and 2 bases at J, with 9 bases in the middle. The length of the CDR3 is 13 residues. CDR3 sequence (DNA): TGTGCCAGCAGCCCCCTTGGGAACTATGGCTACACCTTC. This codes for CASSPLGNYGYTF.

In this sample, this clone turned up a few times. J is TRBJ2-7 and V is TRBV7-2; perhaps TRBD2 as D (6 bases). The CDR3 spans 14 residues. Trimming pared 3 bases from V and 4 bases from J, leaving 13 bases between. Germline CDR1 SGHTA, CDR2 FQGNSA. As DNA, the CDR3 is TGTGCCAGCAGCTTGGCCGGGACTGGGTACGAGCAGTACTTC. Translation gives CASSLAGTGYEQYF.

The V call is TRBV30, the J call TRBJ1-2; 11 bases are shared with TRBD1. CDR3 length: 15 amino acids. J was trimmed by 4 bases and V by 3 bases; bases with no gene match: 7. Germline lookup yields CDR1 GTSNPN and CDR2 SVGIG (reference sequence). The CDR3 loop is CAWSKGQGAAYGYTF. CDR3 in DNA: TGTGCCTGGAGCAAAGGACAGGGGGCGGCCTATGGCTACACCTTC.

This clone was counted only a few times. This chain uses TRBV5-1 with TRBJ2-5, with D possibly matching TRBD2 (5 bases). Germline V gene sequence: CDR1 SGHRS, CDR2 YFSETQ. The CDR3 length is 15 residues. Trimming shortened V by 4 bases and J by 2 bases, and 15 bases separated the two germline ends. CDR3: CASSTGSSNQETQYF. In DNA form, the CDR3 reads TGCGCCAGCAGCACGGGATCAAGTAATCAAGAGACCCAGTACTTC. Full variable domain (remainder filled in from reference TRBV5-1 and TRBJ2-5): KAGVTQTPRYLIKTRGQQVTLSCSPISGHRSVSWYQQTPGQGLQFLFEYFSETQRNKGNFPGRFSGRQFSNSRSEMNVSTLELGDSALYLCASSTGSSNQETQYFGPGTRLLVL.

This sequence joins TRBV18 and TRBJ2-2; tentatively, D is TRBD1 (5 bases). V shed 0 bases and J shed 0 bases, with 8 bases lying between them. The CDR3 consists of 16 residues. CDR1 KGHSH and CDR2 LQKENI come from the germline V gene. The CDR3 sequence is CASSPPETANTGELFF. The CDR3, as DNA: TGTGCCAGCTCACCACCAGAGACAGCGAACACCGGGGAGCTGTTTTTT.